Below, 30 T cell receptor beta chains from the same sample are listed, as sequenced in a study of blood T cell repertoires in COVID-19. Using immunoSEQ multiplex PCR, the repertoire was profiled, and TCRdb retains in-frame clones only, with some absent. The table shows 270,000 or so clones, with roughly nine tenths occurring only once. The sequencing input was peripheral blood. All receptors derive from a woman in her thirties or forties who had recovered from COVID-19.

The DNA for the CDR3 is TGTGCCAGCAGTGAAGCCGCAGCGGGGGTACGAACCGGGGAGCTGTTTTTT. Protein product: CASSEAAAGVRTGELFF. The chain carries TRBV6-1 and TRBJ2-2; TRBD2 agrees at 8 bases. The CDR3 is made up of 17 amino acids. V lost 0 bases, J lost 5 bases, and 8 bases stayed unmatched. Germline CDR1 reads MNHNS; CDR2 reads SASEGT.

The chain employs TRBV4-1 and TRBJ1-5, with a possible D match to TRBD1 (5 bases). Germline V lookup: CDR1 MGHRA, CDR2 YSYEKL. Trimming pared 0 bases from V and 4 bases from J, leaving 10 bases between. CDR3 length: 15 residues. DNA of the CDR3: TGCGCCAGCAGCCAAGATCCGGACATTAATCAGCCCCAGCATTTT. Its protein product is CASSQDPDINQPQHF.

This chain connects TRBV6-6 to TRBJ1-5; 11 bases fit TRBD1. The CDR3 runs 15 residues. Germline V gene sequence: CDR1 MNHNY, CDR2 SVGAGI (reference sequence). Trimming took 2 bases from V and 5 from J; bases not matched to a gene: 2. The CDR3 region is CASSYGTGGDQPQHF. In DNA form, the CDR3 reads TGTGCCAGCAGTTACGGGACAGGGGGTGATCAGCCCCAGCATTTT.

The chain combines TRBV19 with TRBJ2-5, with a weak D call TRBD1 (6 bases). Trimming removed 6 bases at V and 2 bases at J, with 13 bases between. Germline loops: CDR1 LNHDA, CDR2 SQIVND (reference sequence). The CDR3 contains 14 residues. The DNA of the CDR3 is TGTGCCAGTAGGCAACAGGGAAATCAAGAGACCCAGTACTTC. Its protein product is CASRQQGNQETQYF. The full variable domain, rest sourced from reference TRBV19 and TRBJ2-5, is DGGITQSPKYLFRKEGQNVTLSCEQNLNHDAMYWYRQDPGQGLRLIYYSQIVNDFQKGDIAEGYSVSREKKESFPLTVTSAQKNPTAFYLCASRQQGNQETQYFGPGTRLLVL.

The V gene is TRBV2, the J gene TRBJ2-7, with 7 bases lining up with TRBD1. V lost 3 bases to trimming and J lost 3 bases; unmatched junction nucleotides: 8. The CDR3 contains 15 residues. The germline V gene has CDR1 SNHLY and CDR2 FYNNEI. The CDR3 DNA sequence: TGTGCCAGCAGTGACCCGACAGGGTTCCGCTACGAGCAGTACGTC. The encoded protein is CASSDPTGFRYEQYV.

This clone was detected a few times. V and J are TRBV19 and TRBJ1-1; D is unclear. Trimming removed 8 bases from V and 3 bases from J, with 13 bases in between. The CDR3 consists of 13 residues. Germline V lookup: CDR1 LNHDA, CDR2 SQIVND (reference sequence). In DNA, the CDR3 is TGTGCCAGTTTAGACTACACTGACACTGAAGCTTTCTTT. The encoded protein is CASLDYTDTEAFF. Using reference TRBV19 and TRBJ1-1 for the parts outside the CDR3, the full variable domain is DGGITQSPKYLFRKEGQNVTLSCEQNLNHDAMYWYRQDPGQGLRLIYYSQIVNDFQKGDIAEGYSVSREKKESFPLTVTSAQKNPTAFYLCASLDYTDTEAFFGQGTRLTVV.

This sequence joins TRBV19 and TRBJ1-2, with TRBD1 as a possible D gene (6 bases). The ends were cut back, 10 bases at V and 0 bases at J, with 18 bases in the middle. This CDR3 has 15 residues. Germline CDR1 LNHDA, CDR2 SQIVND (reference sequence). Here the CDR3 reads CATRDTALANYGYTF. Written as DNA, the CDR3 is TGTGCCACCCGGGACACGGCCTTAGCTAACTATGGCTACACCTTC.

The rearrangement uses TRBV29-1 and TRBJ1-1; D remains unclear. The CDR3 is 11 amino acids. Germline V gives CDR1 SQVTM, CDR2 ANQGSEA. V gave up 7 bases and J gave up 5 bases, with 11 bases separating them. Here the CDR3 DNA reads TGCAGCGCCGAAGGCGGGACTGAAGCTTTCTTT. Translating it yields CSAEGGTEAFF.

This sequence joins TRBV6-5 and TRBJ2-1, with D maybe TRBD2 (5 bases). V gave up 2 bases and J gave up 8 bases, with 10 bases separating them. This CDR3 contains 13 residues. Per the germline V gene, CDR1 is MNHEY and CDR2 is SVGAGI. This CDR3 reads CASSYGSADEQFF. CDR3 bases: TGTGCCAGCAGTTACGGGAGCGCAGATGAGCAGTTCTTC.

This clone was recorded only once. The chain uses TRBV28 and TRBJ1-2; TRBD1 matches at 7 bases. V was clipped by 2 bases and J by 6 bases; unmatched bases: 3. This CDR3 contains 13 residues. Germline V CDR1 and CDR2: MDHEN, SYDVKM. CDR3 in amino acids: CASSLGGTDGYTF. Here the CDR3 DNA reads TGTGCCAGCAGTTTAGGCGGGACAGATGGCTACACCTTC.

The genes are TRBV2 and TRBJ1-2; 11 nucleotides agree with TRBD1. Germline loops: CDR1 SNHLY, CDR2 FYNNEI. There are 17 residues in the CDR3. After removal of 3 bases from V and 1 base from J, the junction contained 7 bases not matched to a gene. CDR3 loop: CASSDYRTGGFNYGYTF. DNA for the CDR3: TGTGCCAGCAGTGATTATAGGACAGGGGGCTTTAACTATGGCTACACCTTC.

The CDR3 DNA is TGTGCCAGCAGCTCTGAGGACAGGGGATACGATGAGCAGTTCTTC. Translating gives CASSSEDRGYDEQFF. The rearrangement joins TRBV7-6 to TRBJ2-1; 9 bases agree with TRBD1. Germline V gives CDR1 SGHVS, CDR2 FNYEAQ. Germline trimming cut 4 bases from V and 8 bases from J; bases unmatched to any gene: 9. There are 15 residues in the CDR3.

The V and J genes are TRBV14 and TRBJ2-3; the match to TRBD1 covers 7 bases. Germline V gene data show CDR1 as SGHDN and CDR2 as FVKESK. V shed 3 bases, J shed 4 bases, and the junction held 10 bases outside the gene matches. The CDR3 is made up of 16 amino acids. The CDR3 reads CASSHYRGIYPDTQYF. DNA for the CDR3: TGTGCCAGCAGCCACTACAGGGGAATATACCCAGATACGCAGTATTTT.

V gene TRBV24-1 combines with J gene TRBJ2-7; tentatively, D is TRBD2 (7 bases). This CDR3 contains 13 residues. CDR1 is KGHDR, CDR2 SFDVKD, per germline. V lost 8 bases and J lost 3, with 13 bases in between. The CDR3 DNA reads TGTGCCACCAATCGGGGGGCATTCTACGAGCAGTACGTC. Residues: CATNRGAFYEQYV.

This sequence joins TRBV30 and TRBJ2-7; D gene uncertain. Germline V gene lookup returns CDR1 GTSNPN and CDR2 SVGIG (reference sequence). Deletions cut 4 bases from V and 1 base from J, with 8 bases between. The CDR3 is made up of 12 amino acids. The CDR3 here is CAWIQNSYEQYF. CDR3 bases: TGTGCCTGGATACAGAATTCCTACGAGCAGTACTTC.

The chain recombines TRBV18 with TRBJ1-1; tentatively, D is TRBD1 (6 bases). The length of the CDR3 is 15 residues. Between the trimmed V and J ends, which lost 3 bases and 3 bases, there was a span of 14 bases. Germline CDR1 KGHSH, CDR2 LQKENI. CDR3 residues: CASSPGQSQDTEAFF. The CDR3 coding sequence is TGTGCCAGCTCACCCGGACAGTCTCAGGACACTGAAGCTTTCTTT.

The V and J genes are TRBV6-5 and TRBJ2-5, with D uncertain. Germline V gene sequence: CDR1 MNHEY, CDR2 SVGAGI. This CDR3 spans 12 amino acids. V was shortened by 6 bases and J by 5 bases, with 10 bases between the two germline ends. The CDR3 nucleotides are TGTGCCAGCAGGCACACCACGGAGACCCAGTACTTC. This sequence encodes CASRHTTETQYF.

This sequence joins TRBV19 and TRBJ1-1; 7 bases line up with TRBD1. Trimming cost V 10 bases and J 5 bases; bases outside gene matches: 10. This CDR3 has 13 amino acids. The germline V gene encodes CDR1 LNHDA and CDR2 SQIVND (reference sequence). CDR3 residues: CAISTGPSTEAFF. The CDR3, as DNA: TGTGCCATATCGACAGGGCCGAGTACTGAAGCTTTCTTT.

The J gene is TRBJ2-2, the V gene TRBV11-3; the match to TRBD2 covers 8 bases. This CDR3 is built from 15 residues. Germline V gene lookup returns CDR1 SGHNT and CDR2 YENEEA. The V gene end was trimmed by 5 bases and the J gene end by 1 base; junction bases not matched to a gene: 3. CDR3 amino acids: CASSLSGVNTGELFF. For the CDR3, the DNA is TGTGCCAGCAGCCTTAGCGGGGTGAACACCGGGGAGCTGTTTTTT.

This chain links TRBV18 with TRBJ2-5, with D perhaps matching TRBD1 (5 bases). The CDR3 runs to 13 residues. Per germline, CDR1 KGHSH and CDR2 LQKENI. V lost 6 bases to trimming and J lost 5 bases, with 13 bases between them. CDR3 sequence: CASSPDIWETQYF. In DNA form, the CDR3 reads TGTGCCAGCTCGCCGGACATCTGGGAGACCCAGTACTTC.

The genes are TRBV7-9 and TRBJ1-5; 7 nucleotides match TRBD1. Germline assignment: CDR1 SEHNR and CDR2 FQNEAQ (reference sequence). Trimming at V came to 5 bases and at J to 5 bases, leaving 6 bases not matched to a gene. The CDR3 runs to 14 residues. CDR3 coding DNA: TGTGCCAGCAGCCCGACAGGGATTCATCAGCCCCAGCATTTT. Protein sequence: CASSPTGIHQPQHF. Looking up the rest from reference TRBV7-9 and TRBJ1-5 gives the full variable domain: DTGVSQNPRHKITKRGQNVTFRCDPISEHNRLYWYRQTLGQGPEFLTYFQNEAQLEKSRLLSDRFSAERPKGSFSTLEIQRTEQGDSAMYLCASSPTGIHQPQHFGDGTRLSIL.

V and J are TRBV5-5 and TRBJ1-2; D unclear. Germline CDR1 is SGHKS and CDR2 is YYEKEE (reference sequence). The V end was cut by 0 bases, the J end by 2 bases, with 5 bases between. The CDR3 consists of 13 residues. For the CDR3, the DNA is TGTGCCAGCAGCTTGGGGAGGAACTATGGCTACACCTTC. Translation gives CASSLGRNYGYTF.

The genes are TRBV29-1 and TRBJ1-1; 8 positions match TRBD1. The CDR3 extends over 13 amino acids. Germline lookup yields CDR1 SQVTM and CDR2 ANQGSEA. The J segment lost 3 bases and the V segment lost 4 bases, leaving 4 bases of the junction unmatched. CDR3 residues: CSVGWTGHTEAFF. The CDR3 region has the DNA TGCAGCGTTGGCTGGACAGGGCACACTGAAGCTTTCTTT.

The gene calls are TRBV30 and TRBJ1-5, with D unresolved. V gave up 2 bases and J gave up 7 bases, with 12 bases separating them. The CDR3 is 13 amino acids. Germline V lookup: CDR1 GTSNPN, CDR2 SVGIG (reference sequence). The CDR3 spells CAWSSGGDQPQHF. CDR3 nucleotide sequence: TGTGCCTGGAGTAGCGGAGGAGACCAGCCCCAGCATTTT. Supplemented by reference TRBV30 and TRBJ1-5, the full variable domain reads SQTIHQWPATLVQPVGSPLSLECTVEGTSNPNLYWYRQAAGRGLQLLFYSVGIGQISSEVPQNLSASRPQDRQFILSSKKLLLSDSGFYLCAWSSGGDQPQHFGDGTRLSIL.

The CDR3 sequence: CASSLGWLGRNTEAFF. The CDR3 nucleotides are TGTGCCAGCAGCTTAGGGTGGCTCGGGAGAAACACTGAAGCTTTCTTT. The rearrangement uses TRBV11-2 and TRBJ1-1; D uncertain. This CDR3 contains 16 residues. From germline, CDR1 is SGHAT and CDR2 FQNNGV. Trimming removed 1 base at V and 2 bases at J, with 14 bases between.

The chain combines TRBV28 with TRBJ2-3; TRBD2 aligns across 12 bases. The V and J ends lost 7 bases and 3 bases, in that order; junction bases with no gene match: 5. CDR1 and CDR2 (germline): MDHEN, SYDVKM. CDR3 length: 15 amino acids. CDR3 sequence (DNA): TGTGCCAGCACCTCTAGCGGGGGGGCAACAGATACGCAGTATTTT. It is translated as CASTSSGGATDTQYF.

V is TRBV5-6 and J is TRBJ2-1; D is uncertain. V shed 1 base and J shed 3 bases, with 5 bases lying between them. Per the germline V gene, CDR1 is SGHDT and CDR2 is YYEEEE. There are 13 residues in the CDR3. CDR3 loop: CASSLYSYNEQFF. The CDR3 DNA reads TGTGCCAGCAGCTTGTACAGCTACAATGAGCAGTTCTTC.

The chain recombines TRBV10-3 with TRBJ2-7, with 9 bases fitting TRBD2. V lost 3 bases and J lost 0; bases outside the gene matches: 3. The CDR3 length is 15 residues. Germline CDR1 reads ENHRY; CDR2 reads SYGVKD. This CDR3 is CAISERLAASYEQYV. As DNA, the CDR3 is TGTGCCATCAGTGAAAGACTAGCGGCCTCCTACGAGCAGTACGTC.

V and J are TRBV2 and TRBJ2-1; 7 bases align to TRBD1. Unmatched junction bases numbered 22, after V lost 4 bases and J lost 1 base. CDR1 SNHLY and CDR2 FYNNEI come from the germline V gene. The CDR3 loop spans 21 amino acids. CDR3 bases: TGTGCCAGCAGTGTCTTGGGGCGACAGGGCGACACCCCGGGGTCCTACAATGAGCAGTTCTTC. It is translated as CASSVLGRQGDTPGSYNEQFF.

The V call is TRBV6-4, the J call TRBJ2-3; 7 bases are a match to TRBD1. CDR3 length equals 15 residues. From germline, CDR1 is MRHNA and CDR2 SNTAGT. Trimming cost V 4 bases and J 2 bases; bases outside gene matches: 6. CDR3 loop: CASSAGTAHTDTQYF. CDR3 nucleotide sequence: TGTGCCAGCAGTGCCGGGACAGCCCACACAGATACGCAGTATTTT.